Below, 13 T cell receptor beta chains from the same sample are listed, as sequenced in a study of OX40 agonist ivuxolimab in advanced cancers. Here immunoSEQ multiplex PCR was the method, and the copy in TCRdb shows in-frame clones only, minus some. This sample has roughly 71,000 clones, with approximately 81% found just once. The sample here was CD4+ or CD8+ T cells sorted from blood, taken in a trial of the OX40 agonist ivuxolimab. These TCRs come from an adult with an advanced solid tumor such as melanoma, head and neck, liver or kidney cancer.

The rearrangement uses TRBV28 and TRBJ1-2, with 7 bases that match TRBD1. Germline values: CDR1 MDHEN, CDR2 SYDVKM. This CDR3 contains 14 residues. J gave up 2 bases and V 4 bases, and 4 bases lay outside the gene matches. The CDR3: CASSSETGNYGYTF. In DNA, the CDR3 is TGTGCCAGCAGTTCTGAGACAGGGAACTATGGCTACACCTTC.

This chain links TRBV12-5 with TRBJ2-2; 7 nucleotides match TRBD1. This CDR3 spans 15 amino acids. With 5 bases clipped from V and 4 bases from J, the junction kept 7 bases outside the gene matches. Germline loops: CDR1 LGHNT, CDR2 FRNRAP. The CDR3, as DNA: TGTGCTAGTGGTCTATGGACAGGACTCACCGGGGAGCTGTTTTTT. Translation gives CASGLWTGLTGELFF.

The count of this clone is one. The rearrangement uses TRBV5-4 and TRBJ2-1; D call uncertain. V lost 2 bases and J 9 bases, leaving 6 bases between the germline ends. This CDR3 contains 11 residues. CDR1 is SGHNT and CDR2 is YYREEE in the germline V gene (reference sequence). The CDR3 protein is CASSFESEQFF. The CDR3 coding sequence is TGTGCCAGCAGCTTCGAAAGTGAGCAGTTCTTC.

The chain joins TRBV19 to TRBJ2-7; 8 nucleotides agree with TRBD2. V lost 2 bases and J lost 3; bases outside the gene matches: 12. This CDR3 comprises 17 residues. In germline, CDR1 is LNHDA, CDR2 SQIVND (reference sequence). This CDR3 reads CASSITARSGRLYEQYF. The DNA for the CDR3 is TGTGCCAGTAGTATAACGGCCAGAAGCGGGAGACTCTACGAGCAGTACTTC.

CDR3 sequence (DNA): TGTGCCAGCTCAGGACAGGGAGGGTCCTACAATGAGCAGTTCTTC. Encoded protein: CASSGQGGSYNEQFF. V and J are TRBV18 and TRBJ2-1; possible D gene TRBD1, 8 bases. The CDR3 sequence is 15 residues long. Germline V gives CDR1 KGHSH, CDR2 LQKENI. The V gene lost 5 bases and the J gene lost 1 base, with 12 bases spanning the gap.

The chain recombines TRBV2 with TRBJ2-3; maybe TRBD2 (6 bases). The CDR3 covers 14 residues. V lost 7 bases and J 2 bases, leaving 13 bases between the germline ends. Germline lookup yields CDR1 SNHLY and CDR2 FYNNEI. The CDR3 DNA reads TGTGCCAGCATTACGGGACTCTCCACAGATACGCAGTATTTT. Translated: CASITGLSTDTQYF. The full variable domain, completed using reference TRBV2 and TRBJ2-3, is EPEVTQTPSHQVTQMGQEVILRCVPISNHLYFYWYRQILGQKVEFLVSFYNNEISEKSEIFDDQFSVERPDGSNFTLKIRSTKLEDSAMYFCASITGLSTDTQYFGPGTRLTVL.

A few counts support this clone. V gene TRBV18 combines with J gene TRBJ2-7; D is unclear. This CDR3 region has 12 residues. The V end lost 5 bases, the J end lost 2 bases, and 7 bases lay between the germline ends. The germline V gene encodes CDR1 KGHSH and CDR2 LQKENI. For the CDR3, the DNA is TGTGCCAGCTCATCTGGACCCTACGAGCAGTACTTC. Translation gives CASSSGPYEQYF. Looking up the rest from reference TRBV18 and TRBJ2-7 gives the full variable domain: NAGVMQNPRHLVRRRGQEARLRCSPMKGHSHVYWYRQLPEEGLKFMVYLQKENIIDESGMPKERFSAEFPKEGPSILRIQQVVRGDSAAYFCASSSGPYEQYFGPGTRLTVT.

The chain combines TRBV7-9 with TRBJ2-7, with 10 nucleotides matching TRBD1. Trimming took 5 bases from V and 1 from J; bases not matched to a gene: 11. CDR1 and CDR2 from the germline V gene are SEHNR and FQNEAQ (reference sequence). This CDR3 comprises 17 residues. CDR3 in amino acids: CASSTFDRDRGSYEQYF. The CDR3 bases are TGTGCCAGCAGCACCTTCGACCGGGACAGGGGTTCCTACGAGCAGTACTTC. Full variable domain (remainder filled in from reference TRBV7-9 and TRBJ2-7): DTGVSQNPRHKITKRGQNVTFRCDPISEHNRLYWYRQTLGQGPEFLTYFQNEAQLEKSRLLSDRFSAERPKGSFSTLEIQRTEQGDSAMYLCASSTFDRDRGSYEQYFGPGTRLTVT.

The chain recombines TRBV20-1 with TRBJ1-1; TRBD1 is a possible D gene (6 bases). The germline V and J ends were trimmed by 3 bases and 7 bases, with 9 bases remaining between them. There are 11 residues in the CDR3. Germline-derived CDR1 and CDR2 are DFQATT and SNEGSKA (reference sequence). The CDR3 region has the DNA TGCAGTGCTAGCAGAGGGGGTGAAGCTTTCTTT. As protein: CSASRGGEAFF.

This chain uses TRBV6-5 with TRBJ2-7; D may be TRBD2 (6 bases). The germline V gene has CDR1 MNHEY and CDR2 SVGAGI. CDR3 length equals 16 residues. With 2 bases removed from V and 0 bases from J, the gap between germline ends came to 14 bases. DNA for the CDR3: TGTGCCAGCAGTTACAAAAGCGGGCCAAGCTCCTACGAGCAGTACTTC. Protein: CASSYKSGPSSYEQYF.

The rearrangement links TRBV5-1 to TRBJ1-2; 11 bases align to TRBD1. The germline V gene has CDR1 SGHRS and CDR2 YFSETQ. V shed 4 bases, J shed 6 bases, and the junction held 8 bases outside the gene matches. CDR3 size: 15 residues. As DNA, the CDR3 is TGCGCCAGCAGCCCCAGGACAGGGGGCGAGGATGGCTACACCTTC. The encoded protein is CASSPRTGGEDGYTF.

The chain carries TRBV7-6 and TRBJ1-2; a weak D match, TRBD1 (5 bases). This CDR3 comprises 12 residues. Germline CDR1 is SGHVS and CDR2 is FNYEAQ. Trimming shortened V by 5 bases and J by 4 bases, and 8 bases separated the two germline ends. In nucleotides, the CDR3 is TGTGCCAGCAGCCCCGACAGCTATGGCTACACCTTC. This gives the protein CASSPDSYGYTF.

V and J are TRBV5-1 and TRBJ2-1; no definite D call. The CDR3 has 14 residues. V was trimmed by 4 bases and J by 4 bases, leaving 12 bases between them. Germline assignment: CDR1 SGHRS and CDR2 YFSETQ. CDR3 coding DNA: TGCGCCAGCAGCCTTTACACTGGATACAATGAGCAGTTCTTC. Its translation: CASSLYTGYNEQFF.